This T cell receptor beta chain is drawn from a study of shared clonotypes between healthy human individuals (dated by TCRdb to 2020 to 2021). For the wider study: Three men and two women, aged 18 to 49 years, made up the cohort. For each donor, three plates each were used for CD4 naive and CD4 memory, two plates were used for CD8 naive, and one plate was used for CD8 memory. Blood TCR repertoires of a handful of healthy adults were deeply sequenced to estimate repertoire size and the extent of clonotype sharing between individuals. To increase sequencing depth and limit assay-specific biases, TCR repertoire library preparation and sequencing were carried out by different laboratories using diverse techniques. Per donor, leukapheresis produced somewhere between about 0.94 and 9.5 billion PBMCs. Study-level results and caveats: Even with the large sequencing depth, rarefaction of the sorted-subset datasets indicated that sequencing was incomplete. Compared with non-shared clonotypes, the clonotypes found in all four sorted-subset donors had higher generation probabilities. Larger estimated clonotype richness was generally found for naive subsets than for memory subsets. Only blood was sampled, and tissue TCR repertoires likely differ from those in blood. Pairwise subsampling indicated that sequencing depth was expected to affect the degree of clonotype sharing among donors. Sharing across a few donors was observed for 5% to 6.5% of naive CD4, about 4% of naive CD8, over 2% of memory CD4, and around 0.4% of memory CD8 clonotypes. The small number of donors limited the genetic and exposure-history diversity represented.

With regard to this clone: There is no known antigen for this receptor. No base quality information exists; no much larger clone differs at one position.

Using the deep immunoSEQ assay, TCR CDR3 regions were amplified from genomic DNA by multiplex PCR. Genomic DNA extracted from each cell subset was distributed evenly over all wells of several immunoSEQ 96-well plates, and each plate served as one replicate. For sorted subsets, 150 to 200 ng genomic DNA, equal to 30,000 or so T cell genomes, was loaded into each replicate PCR. The purified libraries were quantified using a Qubit 3.0 fluorometer, sized with a Bioanalyzer 2100, and then quantified again using the KAPA Library Quantification kit. Each immunoSEQ 96-well plate was sequenced on its own single-read 150-cycle Illumina NextSeq 550 flow cell. The study's processing was this. The immunoSEQ output contained only junctional sequences without quality scores, so filtering could not match that applied to full-length reads. Sequences were annotated with PyIR, a Python wrapper for IgBLAST v1.9, using IMGT germline references to assign V/J genes and CDR3. Reads were filtered out if the reads had weak V/J assignments (E-value above 1e-6), no CDR3, stop codons, out-of-frame junctions, or ambiguous translated residues. V3J clonotypes were defined as sequences sharing an identical inferred V gene, J gene, and CDR3 amino acid sequence. The percentage overlap between two repertoires was calculated by dividing the number of shared unique clonotypes by the size of the smaller repertoire. Repertoire richness was assessed with RTK rarefaction, the Chao1 estimator, and Recon v2.1 estimates of unobserved clonotypes. For all TCRbeta clonotypes obtained by the gDNA method from a handful of donors, generation probabilities were computed with OLGA. In its TCRdb copy, this immuneACCESS table keeps in-frame sequences only and misses some clones. Where compared with another copy, unresolved V genes explain less than half of these, and the others have no known cause. From that table come the V and J calls and clone size; the DNA was used to work out D and trimming. The sample records over 2 million clones, about nine tenths of which are singletons. Approximately 0.4% of the sample lies in the top ten.

The donors were healthy, HIV-negative adults who had no recently reported acute infections or vaccinations. Every donor was a Caucasian adult residing in Nashville, Tennessee, USA. CD4+ T cells were enriched by magnetic negative selection; naive cells were then positively selected on CD45RA, and the negative fraction formed the memory subset. Blood was collected by leukapheresis, and PBMCs were isolated by Ficoll-Histopaque density gradient centrifugation and then cryopreserved in liquid nitrogen vapor phase. Analytical flow cytometry was used to check the purity and quantity of every magnetically sorted T cell population. Genomic DNA was isolated from every sorted fraction and measured by UV absorbance on a Nanodrop 2000c. Including the terminal cysteine and phenylalanine, the CDR3 comprises 11 residues. The read is trimmed to its CDR3 DNA, 33 bases read in frame from base 1. The V and J ends are trimmed by 8 bases and 4 bases, leaving 6 bases between them. The germline V gene supplies CDR1 MDHEN and CDR2 SYDVKM.

The specimen was naive CD4+ T cells from PBMCs. The sample's cell subset or site label, decoded: CD45RA+ positively selected. The TCR comes from a man aged 18 to 30 in good health. Some clones in this sample may be carry-over from other donors' samples. The sequence joins TRBV28 to TRBJ1-3; the D segment cannot be called with confidence. CDR3 sequence: CASHTGNTIYF. The DNA sequence is given as TGTGCCAGCCACACGGGAAACACCATATATTTT. Beyond the CDR3, the reference TRBV28 and TRBJ1-3 genes provide the residues; the full variable domain reads: DVKVTQSSRYLVKRTGEKVFLECVQDMDHENMFWYRQDPGLGLRLIYFSYDVKMKEKGDIPEGYSVSREKKERFSLILESASTNQTSMYLCASHTGNTIYFGEGSWLTVV.